These T cell receptor beta chains were read from a single sample in a study of blood T cell repertoires in COVID-19. Clones were read by immunoSEQ multiplex PCR, and TCRdb kept only the in-frame ones, dropping some. The sample shows over 100,000 clones, around four fifths of them seen only once. The sequenced sample consisted of peripheral blood. The origin of the receptors is a man in his 60s with active or convalescent COVID-19. The conserved cysteine and the conserved F or W are not part of the CDR3 here.

v_call	j_call	cdr3_aa
TRBV28	TRBJ1-2	ASSLGGSYGYT
TRBV10-3	TRBJ2-7	AISESHSSYEQY
TRBV18	TRBJ1-2	ASSPDRNSYGYT
TRBV2	TRBJ2-7	ASSATRPSYEQY
TRBV5-3	TRBJ1-6	ARSLCGAYNSPLH
TRBV2	TRBJ2-3	ASSASVRWDTQY
TRBV27	TRBJ1-5	ASSAGSGTFNQPQH
TRBV19	TRBJ1-1	ASSIFYRTVDTEAF
TRBV11-2	TRBJ2-1	ASSLRYGSEKQF
TRBV3-1/TRBV3-2	TRBJ2-7	ASSPPSSGPYEQY
TRBV3-1/TRBV3-2	TRBJ1-2	ASSQAGAGYGYT